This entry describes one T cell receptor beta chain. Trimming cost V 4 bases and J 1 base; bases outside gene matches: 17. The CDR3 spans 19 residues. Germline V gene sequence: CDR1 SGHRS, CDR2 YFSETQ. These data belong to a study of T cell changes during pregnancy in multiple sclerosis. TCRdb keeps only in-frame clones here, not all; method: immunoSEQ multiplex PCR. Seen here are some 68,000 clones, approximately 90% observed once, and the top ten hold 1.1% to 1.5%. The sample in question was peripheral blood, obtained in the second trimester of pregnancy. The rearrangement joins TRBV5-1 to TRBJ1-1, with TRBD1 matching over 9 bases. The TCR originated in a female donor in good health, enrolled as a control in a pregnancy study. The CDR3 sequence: CASSPWRGQGDLKNTEAFF. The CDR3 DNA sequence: TGCGCCAGCAGCCCATGGAGGGGACAGGGAGACCTCAAGAACACTGAAGCTTTCTTT.